This entry lists 3 T cell receptor beta chains sequenced from one sample in a study of CD8 T cells in ankylosing spondylitis. Study-level points and caveats: Characteristic, it appeared, of ankylosing spondylitis blood was a TCR beta motif of several highly homologous variants.

TCRdb re-analysed the 5' RACE reads in MiXCR, keeping a single row per CDR3 protein. The sample has some 840,000 distinct CDR3 sequences; approximately 10% are singletons. What these receptors recognize is not known. Material for sequencing was blood, either unsorted or a sorted T cell fraction (not recorded which). These receptors were collected from a male donor with ankylosing spondylitis.

The J gene is TRBJ2-2, the V gene TRBV5-1; 10 bases fit TRBD1. The junction had 10 bases not matched to a gene; V was cut back by 5 bases and J by 3 bases. This CDR3 region has 17 residues. Germline V gives CDR1 SGHRS, CDR2 YFSETQ. The CDR3 DNA reads TGCGCCAGCAGTTTGCCACCCGGGACAGGGGACACCGGGGAGCTGTTTTTT. Translation gives CASSLPPGTGDTGELFF. The full variable domain, with the rest looked up from reference TRBV5-1 and TRBJ2-2, is KAGVTQTPRYLIKTRGQQVTLSCSPISGHRSVSWYQQTPGQGLQFLFEYFSETQRNKGNFPGRFSGRQFSNSRSEMNVSTLELGDSALYLCASSLPPGTGDTGELFFGEGSRLTVL.

The V and J genes are TRBV6-2 or TRBV6-3 and TRBJ2-1; D unclear. CDR3 size: 15 residues. Germline loops: CDR1 MNHEY, CDR2 SVGEGT. Trimming pared 5 bases from V and 0 bases from J, leaving 11 bases between. The CDR3 sequence is CASSTLDSSYNEQFF. As DNA, the CDR3 is TGTGCCAGCAGTACCTTGGATAGCTCCTACAATGAGCAGTTCTTC.

The chain employs TRBV24-1 and TRBJ2-5; D may be TRBD1 or TRBD2 (5 bases each). CDR1 KGHDR and CDR2 SFDVKD come from the germline V gene. This CDR3 comprises 18 residues. V was trimmed by 2 bases and J by 2 bases, leaving 20 bases between them. The CDR3 DNA reads as TGTGCCACCAGTGATTCCCTCCCGAGGGGCGTGGGTCAAGAGACCCAGTACTTC. Amino acids: CATSDSLPRGVGQETQYF.